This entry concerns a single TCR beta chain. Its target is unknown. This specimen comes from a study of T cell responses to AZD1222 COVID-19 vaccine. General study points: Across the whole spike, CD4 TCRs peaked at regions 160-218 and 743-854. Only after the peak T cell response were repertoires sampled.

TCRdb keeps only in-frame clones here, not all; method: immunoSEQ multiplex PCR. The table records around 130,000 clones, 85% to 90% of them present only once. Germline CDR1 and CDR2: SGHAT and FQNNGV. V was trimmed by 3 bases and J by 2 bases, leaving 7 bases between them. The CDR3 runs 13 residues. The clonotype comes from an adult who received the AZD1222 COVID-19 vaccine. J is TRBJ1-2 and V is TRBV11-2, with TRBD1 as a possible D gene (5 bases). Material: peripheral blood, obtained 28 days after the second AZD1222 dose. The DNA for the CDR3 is TGTGCCAGCAGCTTGGGACTGAACTATGGCTACACCTTC. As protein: CASSLGLNYGYTF. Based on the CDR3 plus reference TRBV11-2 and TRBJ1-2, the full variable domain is EAGVAQSPRYKIIEKRQSVAFWCNPISGHATLYWYQQILGQGPKLLIQFQNNGVVDDSQLPKDRFSAERLKGVDSTLKIQPAKLEDSAVYLCASSLGLNYGYTFGSGTRLTVV.